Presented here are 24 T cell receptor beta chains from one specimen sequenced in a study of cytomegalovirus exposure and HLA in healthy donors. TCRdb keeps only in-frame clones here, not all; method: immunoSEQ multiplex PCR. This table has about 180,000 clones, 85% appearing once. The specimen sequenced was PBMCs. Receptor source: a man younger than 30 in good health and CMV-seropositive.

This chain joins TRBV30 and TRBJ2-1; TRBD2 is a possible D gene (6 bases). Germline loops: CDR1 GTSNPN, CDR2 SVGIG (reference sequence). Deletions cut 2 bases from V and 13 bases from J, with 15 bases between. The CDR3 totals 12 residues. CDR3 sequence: CAWSIPAGFQFF. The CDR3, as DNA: TGTGCCTGGAGTATCCCCGCGGGGTTCCAGTTCTTC.

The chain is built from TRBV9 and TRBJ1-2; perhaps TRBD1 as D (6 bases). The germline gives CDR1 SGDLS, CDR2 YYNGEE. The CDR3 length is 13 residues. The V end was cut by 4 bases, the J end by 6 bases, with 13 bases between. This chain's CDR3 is CASSPRHRDGYTF. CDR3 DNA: TGTGCCAGCAGCCCTAGGCACAGGGATGGCTACACCTTC.

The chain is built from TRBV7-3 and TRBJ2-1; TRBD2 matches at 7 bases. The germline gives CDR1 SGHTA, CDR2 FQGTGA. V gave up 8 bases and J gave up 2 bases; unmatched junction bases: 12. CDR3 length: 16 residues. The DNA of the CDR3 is TGTGCCAGCGCTTACTCTGCGGGGACTACCTACAATGAGCAGTTCTTC. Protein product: CASAYSAGTTYNEQFF.

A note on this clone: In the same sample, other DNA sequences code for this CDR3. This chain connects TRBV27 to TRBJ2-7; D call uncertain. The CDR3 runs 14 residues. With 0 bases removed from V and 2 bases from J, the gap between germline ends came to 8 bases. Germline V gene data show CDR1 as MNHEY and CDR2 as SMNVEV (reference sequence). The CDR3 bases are TGTGCCAGCAGTTTATCTTCAGGTACCTACGAGCAGTACTTC. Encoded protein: CASSLSSGTYEQYF.

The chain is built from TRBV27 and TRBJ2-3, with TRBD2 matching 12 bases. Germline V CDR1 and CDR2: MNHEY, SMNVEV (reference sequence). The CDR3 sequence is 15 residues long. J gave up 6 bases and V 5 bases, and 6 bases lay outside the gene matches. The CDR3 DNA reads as TGTGCCAGCAGTCCGACTAGCGGGAGAGGGGATACGCAGTATTTT. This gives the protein CASSPTSGRGDTQYF.

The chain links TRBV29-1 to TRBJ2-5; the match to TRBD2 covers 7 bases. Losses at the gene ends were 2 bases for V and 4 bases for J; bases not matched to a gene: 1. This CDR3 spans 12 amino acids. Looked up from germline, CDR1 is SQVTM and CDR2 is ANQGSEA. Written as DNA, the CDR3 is TGCAGCGTTGAAACGGGGGGAGAGACCCAGTACTTC. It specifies CSVETGGETQYF.

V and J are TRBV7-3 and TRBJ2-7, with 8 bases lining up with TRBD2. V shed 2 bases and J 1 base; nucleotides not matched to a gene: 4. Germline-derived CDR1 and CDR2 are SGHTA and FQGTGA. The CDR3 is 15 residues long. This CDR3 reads CASSLDGGGSYEQYF. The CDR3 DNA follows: TGTGCCAGCAGCTTAGACGGGGGGGGATCCTACGAGCAGTACTTC.

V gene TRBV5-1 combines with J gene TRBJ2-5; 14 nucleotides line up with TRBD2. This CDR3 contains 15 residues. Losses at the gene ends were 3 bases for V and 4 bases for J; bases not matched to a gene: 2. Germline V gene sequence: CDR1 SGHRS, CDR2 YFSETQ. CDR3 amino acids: CASSYGTSGGETQYF. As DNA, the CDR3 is TGCGCCAGCAGCTACGGGACTAGCGGGGGAGAGACCCAGTACTTC.

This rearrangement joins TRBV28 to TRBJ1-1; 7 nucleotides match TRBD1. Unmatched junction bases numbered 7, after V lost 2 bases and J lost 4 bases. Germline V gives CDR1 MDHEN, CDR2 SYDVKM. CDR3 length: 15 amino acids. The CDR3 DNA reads TGTGCCAGCAGTTTACGTACAGGGGTTGGCACTGAAGCTTTCTTT. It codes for CASSLRTGVGTEAFF.

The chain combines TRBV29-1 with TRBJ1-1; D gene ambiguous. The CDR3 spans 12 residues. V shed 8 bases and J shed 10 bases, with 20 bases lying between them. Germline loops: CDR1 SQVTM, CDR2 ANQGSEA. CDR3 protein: CSLAGGKVGAFF. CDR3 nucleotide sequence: TGCAGCCTTGCGGGAGGGAAAGTTGGAGCTTTCTTT.

The CDR3 protein is CAAPKQGWKQYF. The CDR3 DNA sequence: TGTGCCGCTCCTAAACAGGGGTGGAAGCAGTACTTC. The chain recombines TRBV21-1 with TRBJ2-7; no DNA check was done on the table's D call, TRBD1. TRBV21-1 is described as a pseudogene. The CDR3 is 12 residues long.

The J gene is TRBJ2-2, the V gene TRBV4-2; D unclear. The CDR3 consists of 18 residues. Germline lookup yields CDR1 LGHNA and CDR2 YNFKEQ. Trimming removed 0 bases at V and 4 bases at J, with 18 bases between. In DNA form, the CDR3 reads TGTGCCAGCAGCCAAGATGGGTTCGGTAGCTTAGGCACCGGGGAGCTGTTTTTT. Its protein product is CASSQDGFGSLGTGELFF.

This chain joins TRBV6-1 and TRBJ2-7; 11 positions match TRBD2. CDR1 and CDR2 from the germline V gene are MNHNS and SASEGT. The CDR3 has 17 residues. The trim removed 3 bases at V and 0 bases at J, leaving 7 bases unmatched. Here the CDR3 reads CASSEAGLAVLSYEQYF. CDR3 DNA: TGTGCCAGCAGTGAGGCGGGACTAGCGGTGCTCTCCTACGAGCAGTACTTC.

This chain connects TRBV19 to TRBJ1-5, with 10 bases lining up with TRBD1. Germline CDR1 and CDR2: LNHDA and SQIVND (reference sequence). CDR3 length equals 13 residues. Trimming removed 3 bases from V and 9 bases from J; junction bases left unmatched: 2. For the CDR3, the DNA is TGTGCCAGTAGTATGGGACAGGGGCCGCCCCAGCATTTT. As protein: CASSMGQGPPQHF.

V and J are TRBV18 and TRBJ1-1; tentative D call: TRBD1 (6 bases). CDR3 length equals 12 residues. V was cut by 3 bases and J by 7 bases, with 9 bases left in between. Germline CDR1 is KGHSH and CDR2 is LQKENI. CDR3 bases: TGTGCCAGCTCACCGGGGGCACTTGAAGCTTTCTTT. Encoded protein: CASSPGALEAFF.

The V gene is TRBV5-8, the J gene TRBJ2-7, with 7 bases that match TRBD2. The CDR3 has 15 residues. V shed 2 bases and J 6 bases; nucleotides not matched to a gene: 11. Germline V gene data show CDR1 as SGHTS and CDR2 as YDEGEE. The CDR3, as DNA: TGTGCCAGCAGCTTCGAAAGTGGGAGGGCCGGCGAGCAGTACTTC. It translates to CASSFESGRAGEQYF.

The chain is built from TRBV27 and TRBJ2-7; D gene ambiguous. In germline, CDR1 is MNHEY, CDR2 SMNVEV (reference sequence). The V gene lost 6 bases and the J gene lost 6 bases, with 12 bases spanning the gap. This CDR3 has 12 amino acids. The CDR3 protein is CASSRINGEQYF. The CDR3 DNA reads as TGTGCCAGCAGCAGGATCAACGGCGAGCAGTACTTC.

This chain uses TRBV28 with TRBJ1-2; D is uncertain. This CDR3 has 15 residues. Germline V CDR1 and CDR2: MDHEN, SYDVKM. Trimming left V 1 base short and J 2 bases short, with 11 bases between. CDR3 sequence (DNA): TGTGCCAGCAGTTTATCGGGGTCGGGAAACTATGGCTACACCTTC. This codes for CASSLSGSGNYGYTF.

CDR3: CASSLVGLAGPGELFF. The CDR3 nucleotides read TGTGCCAGCAGCTTAGTGGGACTAGCCGGTCCCGGGGAGCTGTTTTTT. The rearrangement joins TRBV7-9 to TRBJ2-2; 9 bases are a match to TRBD2. The V gene end was trimmed by 1 base and the J gene end by 6 bases; junction bases not matched to a gene: 6. Per the germline V gene, CDR1 is SEHNR and CDR2 is FQNEAQ (reference sequence). The CDR3 is 16 residues long.

As DNA, the CDR3 is TGTGCCATCAGTGAGTCGCGGGGGGCCGGGGAGCTGTTTTTT. Translated, it gives CAISESRGAGELFF. The chain uses TRBV10-3 and TRBJ2-2; 8 bases are shared with TRBD2. The V segment lost 0 bases and the J segment 6 bases; nucleotides outside the gene matches: 0. CDR1 is ENHRY and CDR2 is SYGVKD in the germline V gene. This CDR3 contains 14 residues.

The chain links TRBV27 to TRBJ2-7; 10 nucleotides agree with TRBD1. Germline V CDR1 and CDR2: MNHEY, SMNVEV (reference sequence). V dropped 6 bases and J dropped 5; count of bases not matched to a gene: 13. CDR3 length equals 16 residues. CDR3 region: CASSPPPGQGLHEQYF. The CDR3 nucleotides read TGTGCCAGCAGCCCTCCCCCGGGACAGGGGCTACACGAGCAGTACTTC.

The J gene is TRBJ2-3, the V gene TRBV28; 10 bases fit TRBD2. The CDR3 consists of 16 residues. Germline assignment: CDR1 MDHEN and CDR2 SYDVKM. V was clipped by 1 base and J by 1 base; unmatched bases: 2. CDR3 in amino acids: CASSLFGTSGTDTQYF. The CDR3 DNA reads TGTGCCAGCAGTTTATTTGGGACTAGCGGCACAGATACGCAGTATTTT.

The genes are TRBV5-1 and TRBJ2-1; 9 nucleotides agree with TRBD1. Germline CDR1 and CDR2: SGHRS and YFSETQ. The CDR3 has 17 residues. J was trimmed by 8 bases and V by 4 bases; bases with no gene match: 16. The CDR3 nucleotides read TGCGCCAGCAGCCGAAAGGAGACAGGGGGTTTAGGGTATGAGCAGTTCTTC. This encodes CASSRKETGGLGYEQFF.

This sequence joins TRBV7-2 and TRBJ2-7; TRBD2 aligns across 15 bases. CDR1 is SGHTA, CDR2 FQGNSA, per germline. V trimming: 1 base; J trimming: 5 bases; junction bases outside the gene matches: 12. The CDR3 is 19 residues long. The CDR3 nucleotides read TGTGCCAGCAGCTTAGATTTGGGGGGACTAGCGGGGGGAGGGCACGAGCAGTACTTC. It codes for CASSLDLGGLAGGGHEQYF.